Listed here are 5 T cell receptor beta chains from one sample, sequenced in a study of T cell changes during pregnancy in multiple sclerosis (dated by TCRdb to the late 2010s). Library preparation used the immunoSEQ multiplex PCR assay. Drawn from immuneACCESS, this table holds only the in-frame rearrangements with V and J called that TCRdb kept. Clones are partly lost; checked studies trace under half to an unresolved V gene and leave the rest unexplained. The sample table shows about 51,000 clones, and 90% to 95% are seen once. The ten largest clones capture around 1.9% of the sample. The sequences come from peripheral blood, collected in the second trimester of pregnancy. Source of these receptors: a female donor with multiple sclerosis, enrolled in a pregnancy study.

The V and J genes are TRBV4-1 and TRBJ2-1; TRBD2 is a possible D gene (6 bases). CDR1 MGHRA and CDR2 YSYEKL come from the germline V gene. Trimming took off 3 bases at V and 9 bases at J, with 18 bases between the two ends. The CDR3 extends over 15 amino acids. CDR3 residues: CASSHDRGSYGEQFF. CDR3 in DNA: TGCGCCAGCAGCCACGATCGGGGGAGTTACGGTGAGCAGTTCTTC.

CDR3 sequence: CASSLDEAGSYNEQFF. DNA for the CDR3: TGCGCCAGCAGCTTGGATGAGGCGGGTTCCTACAATGAGCAGTTCTTC. This rearrangement joins TRBV5-1 to TRBJ2-1; a possible D gene is TRBD2 (5 bases). Trimming took off 0 bases at V and 1 base at J, with 11 bases between the two ends. Germline V gives CDR1 SGHRS, CDR2 YFSETQ. The CDR3 contains 16 residues.

This chain links TRBV11-2 with TRBJ1-4; the D gene is possibly TRBD1 (5 bases). V was pared by 6 bases and J by 6 bases, with 11 bases between. The length of the CDR3 is 13 residues. Germline-derived CDR1 and CDR2 are SGHAT and FQNNGV. CDR3 bases: TGTGCCAGCAGTCCGGGGGAGGATGAAAAACTGTTTTTT. Translated: CASSPGEDEKLFF.

This clone was observed once. The V call is TRBV7-9, the J call TRBJ1-2; D not resolved. The CDR3 loop spans 11 amino acids. Germline CDR1 and CDR2: SEHNR and FQNEAQ (reference sequence). Trimming shortened V by 11 bases and J by 6 bases, and 13 bases separated the two germline ends. The CDR3 DNA is TGTGCCGTTCCTGTCCTTGATGGCTACACCTTC. It translates to CAVPVLDGYTF.

This chain joins TRBV14 and TRBJ2-7; a weak D match, TRBD1 (5 bases). CDR1 and CDR2 from the germline V gene are SGHDN and FVKESK. With 3 bases removed from V and 4 bases from J, the gap between germline ends came to 13 bases. This CDR3 comprises 14 residues. The CDR3 reads CASSQRDSRYEQYF. The CDR3 DNA reads as TGTGCCAGCAGCCAGAGAGACAGTCGGTACGAGCAGTACTTC.